Each of the 22 T cell receptor beta chains below was sequenced from the same sample in a study of read filtering for tumor transcriptome and immune sequencing. Molecular barcoded adaptors covering alpha/delta and beta/gamma chains were used on approximately 400 ng RNA. TCRdb independently ran MiXCR on the reads; one entry per CDR3 protein. The data show roughly 67,000 distinct CDR3 sequences, with roughly a fifth seen just once and 11% held by the top ten. Sample: a population of CD138-negative cells sorted from bone marrow. These receptors all come from a donor aged 40 or over with multiple myeloma.

On this clonotype: The junction departs from germline at one end; a sequencing error may be responsible. The rearrangement joins TRBV6-6 to TRBJ2-5, with D unclear. The germline V gene has CDR1 MNHNY and CDR2 SVGAGI (reference sequence). This CDR3 comprises 16 residues. CDR3 loop: CASSYAAVGSQESQYF. CDR3 nucleotide sequence: TGTGCCAGCAGTTACGCGGCGGTTGGCAGTCAAGAGAGCCAGTACTTC.

At least ten counts were recorded for this clonotype. The chain links TRBV14 to TRBJ2-5; D uncertain. Germline lookup yields CDR1 SGHDN and CDR2 FVKESK. The V and J ends lost 0 bases and 11 bases respectively, with 7 bases between them. The CDR3 runs 11 residues. The CDR3 here is CASSQEKVQYF. The CDR3 bases are TGTGCCAGCAGCCAAGAGAAGGTTCAGTACTTC.

This clonotype showed up many times. The rearrangement links TRBV2 to TRBJ2-1, with 14 bases lining up with TRBD2. Germline V gene data show CDR1 as SNHLY and CDR2 as FYNNEI. After removal of 6 bases from V and 8 bases from J, the junction contained 6 bases not matched to a gene. The CDR3 loop spans 15 amino acids. CDR3 DNA sequence: TGTGCCAGCAGAGGAGGGACTAGCGGGAGCTATGAGCAGTTCTTC. Translation: CASRGGTSGSYEQFF.

At least ten counts were recorded for this clonotype. V usage is TRBV28 and J usage is TRBJ2-1, with 11 bases identical to TRBD2. Germline V gives CDR1 MDHEN, CDR2 SYDVKM. The CDR3 contains 17 residues. Losses at the gene ends were 4 bases for V and 4 bases for J; bases not matched to a gene: 9. The CDR3 DNA sequence: TGTGCCAGCAGTTCGATCCTAGCGGGAGGCCTATACAATGAGCAGTTCTTC. Encoded protein: CASSSILAGGLYNEQFF.

This clonotype has a count of ten or more. The chain has TRBV20-1 and TRBJ2-7, with 7 bases lining up with TRBD1. The germline CDR1 and CDR2 sequences are DFQATT and SNEGSKA (reference sequence). V was pared by 4 bases and J by 6 bases, with 3 bases of the junction left unmatched. This CDR3 contains 11 residues. The CDR3 sequence is CSANRQGEQYF. CDR3 sequence (DNA): TGCAGTGCTAATCGACAGGGCGAGCAGTACTTC.

In this sample, this clonotype turned up many times. The gene calls are TRBV12-3 or TRBV12-4 and TRBJ2-1; 9 bases agree with TRBD1. The CDR3 is made up of 16 amino acids. Trimming cost V 6 bases and J 0 bases; bases outside gene matches: 6. The CDR3 bases are TGTGCCAGCAGGGCTCCGGGACAGGGCTCCTACAATGAGCAGTTCTTC. It translates to CASRAPGQGSYNEQFF.

This clonotype has a count of ten or more. The J gene is TRBJ1-1, the V gene TRBV30; TRBD1 agrees at 7 bases. J was trimmed by 3 bases and V by 3 bases; bases with no gene match: 1. The CDR3 has 12 amino acids. Per germline, CDR1 GTSNPN and CDR2 SVGIG (reference sequence). This chain's CDR3 is CAWRGQDTEAFF. In nucleotides, the CDR3 is TGTGCCTGGAGAGGACAGGACACTGAAGCTTTCTTT.

The V gene is TRBV28, the J gene TRBJ1-3; D ambiguous. Deletions cut 6 bases from V and 0 bases from J, with 12 bases between. The CDR3 extends over 15 amino acids. In germline, CDR1 is MDHEN, CDR2 SYDVKM. The CDR3 region has the DNA TGTGCCAGCAGCTTAGGGCAGAGCTCTGGAAACACCATATATTTT. Its translation: CASSLGQSSGNTIYF.

By sample fraction, this clonotype is medium-sized. This rearrangement joins TRBV14 to TRBJ2-2; D not resolved. Germline V gene lookup returns CDR1 SGHDN and CDR2 FVKESK. The CDR3 loop spans 13 amino acids. Between the trimmed V and J ends, which lost 3 bases and 0 bases, there was a span of 2 bases. The CDR3 loop is CASSHPNTGELFF. CDR3 nucleotide sequence: TGTGCCAGCAGCCACCCGAACACCGGGGAGCTGTTTTTT.

The chain carries TRBV29-1 and TRBJ1-1, with D unclear. Germline V lookup: CDR1 SQVTM, CDR2 ANQGSEA. V lost 0 bases and J lost 3, with 14 bases in between. This CDR3 has 15 amino acids. The chain's CDR3 is CSVEDGMHGHTEAFF. The CDR3 nucleotides are TGCAGCGTTGAAGACGGCATGCACGGTCACACTGAAGCTTTCTTT.

This clonotype was recorded many times. This rearrangement joins TRBV9 to TRBJ2-1; TRBD2 agrees at 8 bases. The J segment lost 4 bases and the V segment lost 7 bases, leaving 4 bases of the junction unmatched. CDR3 size: 13 residues. Germline assignment: CDR1 SGDLS and CDR2 YYNGEE. In nucleotides, the CDR3 is TGTGCCAGCCAGCGGGAGAGTTACAATGAGCAGTTCTTC. Its protein product is CASQRESYNEQFF.

A remark on this clonotype: This may come from a read error, since a much larger clone is one base off. The chain has TRBV6-6 and TRBJ1-1; no reliable D call. The CDR3 runs 14 residues. Germline CDR1 MNHNY, CDR2 SVGAGI (reference sequence). V was clipped by 2 bases and J by 0 bases, with 7 bases between them. CDR3 residues: CASSYMVMNTEAFF. The DNA of the CDR3 is TGTGCCAGCAGTTACATGGTCATGAACACTGAAGCTTTCTTT.

This clonotype was recorded many times. The chain carries TRBV19 and TRBJ2-7; D is unresolved. Trimming pared 5 bases from V and 3 bases from J, leaving 8 bases between. The CDR3 loop spans 12 amino acids. Germline CDR1 LNHDA, CDR2 SQIVND (reference sequence). The CDR3 nucleotides are TGTGCCAGTAGTTCCGGATACTACGAGCAGTACTTC. Translation gives CASSSGYYEQYF.

The table lists this clonotype with many counts. The chain links TRBV5-4 to TRBJ1-1; the D is unclear. CDR3 length: 15 amino acids. With 0 bases removed from V and 1 base from J, the gap between germline ends came to 10 bases. CDR1 SGHNT and CDR2 YYREEE come from the germline V gene (reference sequence). CDR3 DNA sequence: TGTGCCAGCAGCTTGGTCGGGTTTTCGAACACTGAAGCTTTCTTT. Translating it yields CASSLVGFSNTEAFF. The full variable domain, completed using reference TRBV5-4 and TRBJ1-1, is ETGVTQSPTHLIKTRGQQVTLRCSSQSGHNTVSWYQQALGQGPQFIFQYYREEENGRGNFPPRFSGLQFPNYSSELNVNALELDDSALYLCASSLVGFSNTEAFFGQGTRLTVV.

This clonotype was picked up many times. The rearrangement uses TRBV11-2 and TRBJ2-5, with 8 positions matching TRBD2. This CDR3 contains 16 residues. Germline V CDR1 and CDR2: SGHAT, FQNNGV. V dropped 4 bases and J dropped 1; count of bases not matched to a gene: 8. The DNA for the CDR3 is TGTGCCAGCAGCTCCCCAAGCGGGAGCCTCCAAGAGACCCAGTACTTC. Protein product: CASSSPSGSLQETQYF. Full variable domain (remainder filled in from reference TRBV11-2 and TRBJ2-5): EAGVAQSPRYKIIEKRQSVAFWCNPISGHATLYWYQQILGQGPKLLIQFQNNGVVDDSQLPKDRFSAERLKGVDSTLKIQPAKLEDSAVYLCASSSPSGSLQETQYFGPGTRLLVL.

About this clonotype: With a much larger clone just one base away, this may be a read error. The rearrangement joins TRBV2 to TRBJ1-1, with D unresolved. The germline V gene encodes CDR1 SNHLY and CDR2 FYNNEI. CDR3 length equals 14 residues. The CDR3 DNA sequence: TGTGCCAGTCAACTCGGACCTGCGGGCACTGAAGCTTCCTTT. This sequence encodes CASQLGPAGTEASF.

The table lists this clonotype with many counts. CDR3 sequence reads: CASSYRSGQYF. CDR3 coding DNA: TGTGCCAGCAGCTATCGATCGGGGCAGTACTTC. The rearrangement joins TRBV7-2 to TRBJ2-7, with unresolved D. The V gene's germline CDR1 is SGHTA and CDR2 FQGNSA. Trimming removed 4 bases from V and 9 bases from J, with 10 bases in between. The CDR3 consists of 11 residues.

At least ten counts were recorded for this clonotype. The rearrangement uses TRBV7-6 and TRBJ2-1; TRBD1 matches 8 bases. Per the germline V gene, CDR1 is SGHVS and CDR2 is FNYEAQ. CDR3 size: 15 residues. V dropped 5 bases and J dropped 4; count of bases not matched to a gene: 7. The CDR3 here is CASSPTGGSYNEQFF. The CDR3 DNA is TGTGCCAGCAGCCCAACAGGGGGATCTTACAATGAGCAGTTCTTC.

As regards this clonotype: With a much larger clone just one base away, this may be a read error. The chain links TRBV5-4 to TRBJ2-3; tentative D call: TRBD1 (5 bases). The V and J ends lost 2 bases and 6 bases respectively, with 13 bases between them. Germline V gives CDR1 SGHNT, CDR2 YYREEE (reference sequence). The CDR3 sequence is 14 residues long. The chain's CDR3 is CASSFRAKPDTQYF. In DNA form, the CDR3 reads TGTGCCAGCAGCTTCAGGGCTAAACCGGATACGCAGTATTTT.

This clonotype was seen at least ten times. This rearrangement joins TRBV28 to TRBJ2-1; D is undetermined. Trimming cost V 6 bases and J 6 bases, with 12 bases left between them. CDR1 and CDR2 from the germline V gene are MDHEN and SYDVKM. The CDR3 length is 13 residues. Here the CDR3 reads CASSPLLGNEQFF. For the CDR3, the DNA is TGTGCCAGCAGCCCCTTACTTGGCAATGAGCAGTTCTTC.

Many counts were recorded for this clonotype. V usage is TRBV7-9 and J usage is TRBJ2-2; 9 nucleotides align to TRBD1. Germline V lookup: CDR1 SEHNR, CDR2 FQNEAQ (reference sequence). The CDR3 totals 18 residues. V dropped 8 bases and J dropped 4; count of bases not matched to a gene: 17. The CDR3 coding sequence is TGTGCCAGCCGATGGGGACAGGGAATCAATGATATCACCGGGGAGCTGTTTTTT. It is translated as CASRWGQGINDITGELFF.

This clonotype was picked up many times. The chain is built from TRBV6-5 and TRBJ2-3, with 10 bases fitting TRBD1. The trim removed 6 bases at V and 0 bases at J, leaving 3 bases unmatched. The CDR3 consists of 15 residues. The germline V gene has CDR1 MNHEY and CDR2 SVGAGI. The CDR3 protein is CASRTGGSSTDTQYF. CDR3 DNA sequence: TGTGCCAGCAGGACAGGGGGCTCGAGCACAGATACGCAGTATTTT.